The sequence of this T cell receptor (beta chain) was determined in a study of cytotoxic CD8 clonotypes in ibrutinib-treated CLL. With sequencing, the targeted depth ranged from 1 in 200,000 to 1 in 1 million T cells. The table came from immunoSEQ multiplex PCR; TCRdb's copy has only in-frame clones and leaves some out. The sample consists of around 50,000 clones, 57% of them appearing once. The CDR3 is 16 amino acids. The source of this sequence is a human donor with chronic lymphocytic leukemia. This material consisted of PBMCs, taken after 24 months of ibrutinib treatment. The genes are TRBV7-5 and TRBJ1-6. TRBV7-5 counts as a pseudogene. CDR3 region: CVRSLADPCYNSPLHF. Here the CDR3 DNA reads TGTGTCAGAAGCTTAGCTGACCCCTGCTATAATTCACCCCTCCACTTT.